This TCR beta chain is from a study of T cell clones after liver transplantation. CD3+CD4+ and CD3+CD8+ cells were FACS-sorted from thawed unstimulated PBMCs. The repertoire was sequenced with immunoSEQ multiplex PCR; TCRdb's copy has only in-frame clones and lacks some. The data show around 120,000 clones, 90% seen once. The CDR3 is 14 residues long. The V end was cut by 8 bases, the J end by 0 bases, with 8 bases between. Germline CDR1 reads SNHLY; CDR2 reads FYNNEI. This material consisted of CD4+ T cells from blood, taken 12 months after liver transplant. The rearrangement uses TRBV2 and TRBJ2-6; D gene ambiguous. The sequence was obtained from a human patient who received a liver transplant. Some T cells here may be from the graft donor. The CDR3 sequence is CASHEHSGANVLTF. CDR3 in DNA: TGTGCCAGCCACGAACACTCTGGGGCCAACGTCCTGACTTTC.